This TCR beta chain was profiled in a study of blood T cell repertoires in COVID-19. Study summary: COVID-19 samples from acute and convalescent phases originated in the United States, Italy and Spain. PBMCs, B-cell-depleted T cells, or T cells were the source of the cDNA or gDNA that made up the material.

Authors' methods: Counts of nucleated cells, estimated from reference gene primer amplification, were obtained. Using immunoSEQ multiplex PCR, the repertoire was profiled, and TCRdb retains in-frame clones only, with some absent. Clone size and the V and J calls come from that table; the DNA yielded D and trimming. The data hold 81,000 or so clones, with 65% to 90% observed a single time. Enrollment of patients from Seattle took place during active infection, with longitudinal follow-up. There are 16 residues in the CDR3. With V trimmed by 3 bases and J by 5 bases, 13 bases remained unmatched. Germline CDR1 SGHVS, CDR2 FQNEAQ.

The source of this sequence is a middle-aged man with COVID-19, enrolled during active disease. Sequenced input: peripheral blood. The V call is TRBV7-8, the J call TRBJ2-7; the match to TRBD2 covers 7 bases. CDR3 DNA sequence: TGTGCCAGCAGCTTGGGCGGCGCGGGAGTGGTAAACGAGCAGTACTTC. It encodes CASSLGGAGVVNEQYF.